This TCR beta chain was obtained from a study of graft-versus-host responses after intestinal transplantation. Only in-frame clones appear in the TCRdb table, and some are missing; sequencing was by immunoSEQ multiplex PCR. Altogether around 100,000 clones are present, about 90% being singletons, with the ten largest covering around 1%. On this clone: What it binds is unknown.

General observations from the study: Allografts of patients with graft-donor T cell macrochimerism showed high graft-versus-host to host-versus-graft clone ratios.

The CDR3 loop spans 13 amino acids. Germline values: CDR1 SGHRS, CDR2 YFSETQ. V lost 4 bases, J lost 7 bases, and 8 bases stayed unmatched. The sequence was obtained from a human donor who was the organ donor for an intestinal transplant. The input for sequencing was unstimulated CD4+ T cells sorted from spleen or lymph node cells, taken before transplant. This chain links TRBV5-1 with TRBJ2-7; 7 nucleotides match TRBD1. CDR3 residues: CASSLGTVAEQYF. The CDR3 coding sequence is TGCGCCAGCAGCCTCGGGACAGTAGCAGAGCAGTACTTC.